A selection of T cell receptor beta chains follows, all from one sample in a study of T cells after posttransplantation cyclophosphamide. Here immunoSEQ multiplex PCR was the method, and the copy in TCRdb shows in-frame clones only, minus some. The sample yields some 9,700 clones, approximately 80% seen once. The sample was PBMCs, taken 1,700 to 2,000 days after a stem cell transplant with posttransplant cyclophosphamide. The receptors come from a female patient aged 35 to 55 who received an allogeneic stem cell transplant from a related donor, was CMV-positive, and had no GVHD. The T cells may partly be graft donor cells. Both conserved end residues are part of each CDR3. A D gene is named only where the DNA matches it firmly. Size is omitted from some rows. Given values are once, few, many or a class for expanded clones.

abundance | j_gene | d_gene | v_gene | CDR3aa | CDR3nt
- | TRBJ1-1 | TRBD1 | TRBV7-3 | CASSPTPGQGLSAFF | TGTGCCAGCAGCCCAACACCGGGACAGGGTTTGTCGGCTTTCTTT
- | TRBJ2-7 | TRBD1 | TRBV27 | CASSGTDSYEQYF | TGTGCCAGCAGTGGGACAGATTCCTACGAGCAGTACTTC
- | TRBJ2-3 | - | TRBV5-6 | CARGRNVDTQYF | TGTGCCAGGGGGCGTAACGTAGATACGCAGTATTTT
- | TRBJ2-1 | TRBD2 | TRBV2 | CASSEVGLGIEQFF | TGTGCCAGCAGTGAAGTCGGACTAGGGATTGAGCAGTTCTTC
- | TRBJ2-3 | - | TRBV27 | CASSPRDTAGTDTQYF | TGTGCCAGCAGTCCTCGGGACACGGCGGGCACAGATACGCAGTATTTT
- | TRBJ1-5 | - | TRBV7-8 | CASSLGQGSQPQHF | TGTGCCAGCAGCTTAGGCCAGGGTTCTCAGCCCCAGCATTTT
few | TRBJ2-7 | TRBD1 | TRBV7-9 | CASSADRDRGVHEQYF | TGTGCCAGCAGCGCCGACCGGGACAGGGGGGTCCACGAGCAGTACTTC
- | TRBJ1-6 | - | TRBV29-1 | CGARSGSSYNSPLHF | TGCGGCGCCCGCTCGGGGAGCTCCTATAATTCACCCCTCCACTTT
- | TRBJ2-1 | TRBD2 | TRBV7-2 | CASSNPFRGGAGNEQFF | TGTGCCAGCAGCAACCCTTTTCGCGGGGGGGCCGGCAATGAGCAGTTCTTC
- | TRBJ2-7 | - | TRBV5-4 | CASSLDSTYEQYF | TGTGCCAGCAGCTTGGACAGCACCTACGAGCAGTACTTC
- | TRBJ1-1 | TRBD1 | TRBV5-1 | CASSTDRGRNTEAFF | TGCGCCAGCAGCACGGACAGGGGGCGGAACACTGAAGCTTTCTTT
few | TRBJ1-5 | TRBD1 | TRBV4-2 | CASSQRQGDDQPQHF | TGTGCCAGCAGCCAGCGACAGGGGGACGATCAGCCCCAGCATTTT
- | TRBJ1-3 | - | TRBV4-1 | CASSQDLAGPSGNTIYF | TGCGCCAGCAGCCAAGATCTGGCAGGGCCCTCTGGAAACACCATATATTTT
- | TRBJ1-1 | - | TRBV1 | CTSSQAHRGQFLYTEAFF | TGCACCAGCAGCCAAGCCCACAGGGGGCAGTTCCTATACACTGAAGCTTTCTTT
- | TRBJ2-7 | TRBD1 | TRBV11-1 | CASSRRQGDSHEQYF | TGTGCCAGCAGCCGTCGACAGGGGGATAGCCACGAGCAGTACTTC
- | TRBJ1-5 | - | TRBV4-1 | CASSQDPGYTNQPQHF | TGCGCCAGCAGCCAGGACCCAGGGTACACCAATCAGCCCCAGCATTTT
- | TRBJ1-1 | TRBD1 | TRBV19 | CASKGQGVTEAFF | TGTGCCAGTAAGGGGCAGGGGGTAACTGAAGCTTTCTTT